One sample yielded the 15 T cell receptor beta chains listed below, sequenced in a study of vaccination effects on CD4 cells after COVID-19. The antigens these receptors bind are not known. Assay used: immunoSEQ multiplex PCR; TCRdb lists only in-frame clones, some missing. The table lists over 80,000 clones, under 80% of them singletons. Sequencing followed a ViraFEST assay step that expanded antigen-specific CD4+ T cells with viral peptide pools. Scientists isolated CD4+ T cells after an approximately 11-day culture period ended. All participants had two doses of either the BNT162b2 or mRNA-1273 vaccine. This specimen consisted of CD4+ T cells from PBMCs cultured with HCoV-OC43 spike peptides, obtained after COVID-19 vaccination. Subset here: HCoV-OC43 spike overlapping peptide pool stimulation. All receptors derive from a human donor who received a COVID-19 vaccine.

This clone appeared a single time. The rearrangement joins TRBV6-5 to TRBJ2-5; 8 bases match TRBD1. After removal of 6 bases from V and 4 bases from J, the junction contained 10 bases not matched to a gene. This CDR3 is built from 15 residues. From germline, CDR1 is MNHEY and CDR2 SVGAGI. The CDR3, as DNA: TGTGCCAGCAGCCTAGGACAGGGCGGGCGAGAGACCCAGTACTTC. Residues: CASSLGQGGRETQYF.

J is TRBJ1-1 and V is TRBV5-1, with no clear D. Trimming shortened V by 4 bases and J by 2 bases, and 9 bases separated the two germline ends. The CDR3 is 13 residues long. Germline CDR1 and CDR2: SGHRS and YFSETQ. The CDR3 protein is CASSPTDNTEAFF. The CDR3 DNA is TGCGCCAGCAGCCCGACGGATAACACTGAAGCTTTCTTT.

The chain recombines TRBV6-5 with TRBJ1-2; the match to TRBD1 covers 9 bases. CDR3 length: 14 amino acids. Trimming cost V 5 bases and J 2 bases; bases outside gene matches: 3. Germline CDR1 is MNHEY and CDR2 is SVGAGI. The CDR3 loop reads CASSRGQGNYGYTF. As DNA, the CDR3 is TGTGCCAGCAGTCGGGGACAGGGAAACTATGGCTACACCTTC.

The CDR3 loop is CASSPTGREPQHF. CDR3 bases: TGTGCCAGCAGCCCGACAGGGCGGGAGCCCCAGCATTTT. This chain uses TRBV7-9 with TRBJ1-5; 7 nucleotides line up with TRBD1. The CDR3 consists of 13 residues. V shed 5 bases and J 8 bases; nucleotides not matched to a gene: 6. Germline-derived CDR1 and CDR2 are SEHNR and FQNEAQ (reference sequence). Complete variable domain (other parts from reference TRBV7-9 and TRBJ1-5): DTGVSQNPRHKITKRGQNVTFRCDPISEHNRLYWYRQTLGQGPEFLTYFQNEAQLEKSRLLSDRFSAERPKGSFSTLEIQRTEQGDSAMYLCASSPTGREPQHFGDGTRLSIL.

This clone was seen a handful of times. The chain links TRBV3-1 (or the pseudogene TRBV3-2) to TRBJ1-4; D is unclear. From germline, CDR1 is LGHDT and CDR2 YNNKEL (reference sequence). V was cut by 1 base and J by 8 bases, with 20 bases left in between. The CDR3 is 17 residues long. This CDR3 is CASSQGWPASGREKLFF. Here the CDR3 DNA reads TGTGCCAGCAGCCAAGGGTGGCCAGCCTCCGGGCGCGAAAAACTGTTTTTT.

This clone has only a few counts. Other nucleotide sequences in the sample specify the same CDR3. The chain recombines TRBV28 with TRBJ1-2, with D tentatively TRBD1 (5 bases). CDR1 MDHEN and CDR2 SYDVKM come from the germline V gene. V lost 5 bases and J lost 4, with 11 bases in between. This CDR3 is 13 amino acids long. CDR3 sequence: CASSPGRGYGYTF. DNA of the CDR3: TGTGCCAGCAGTCCCGGGAGGGGCTATGGCTACACCTTC.

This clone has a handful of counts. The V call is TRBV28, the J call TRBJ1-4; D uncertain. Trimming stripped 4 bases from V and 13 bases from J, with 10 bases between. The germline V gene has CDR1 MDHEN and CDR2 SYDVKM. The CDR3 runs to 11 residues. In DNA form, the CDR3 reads TGTGCCAGCAGTTCTGTATCTCCACTGTTTTTT. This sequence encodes CASSSVSPLFF.

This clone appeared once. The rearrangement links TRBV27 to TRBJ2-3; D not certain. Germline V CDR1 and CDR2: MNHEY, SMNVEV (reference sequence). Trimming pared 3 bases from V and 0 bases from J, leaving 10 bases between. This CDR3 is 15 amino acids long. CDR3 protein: CASSLNSPSTDTQYF. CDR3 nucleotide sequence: TGTGCCAGCAGTTTGAACTCCCCTAGCACAGATACGCAGTATTTT.

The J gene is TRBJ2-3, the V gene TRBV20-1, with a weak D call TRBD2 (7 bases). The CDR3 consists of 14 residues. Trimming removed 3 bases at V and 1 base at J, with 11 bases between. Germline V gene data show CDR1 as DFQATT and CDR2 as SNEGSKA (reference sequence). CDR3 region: CSASDGGRTDTQYF. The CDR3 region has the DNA TGCAGTGCTAGTGACGGGGGGCGCACAGATACGCAGTATTTT.

CDR3 nucleotide sequence: TGTGCCTGGCGCCACCAACAGGTGGGGTTGGATACGCAGTATTTT. Its translation is CAWRHQQVGLDTQYF. The V and J genes are TRBV30 and TRBJ2-3; a weak D match, TRBD1 (5 bases). CDR1 is GTSNPN, CDR2 SVGIG, per germline (reference sequence). Trimming pared 5 bases from V and 6 bases from J, leaving 21 bases between. The CDR3 covers 15 residues.

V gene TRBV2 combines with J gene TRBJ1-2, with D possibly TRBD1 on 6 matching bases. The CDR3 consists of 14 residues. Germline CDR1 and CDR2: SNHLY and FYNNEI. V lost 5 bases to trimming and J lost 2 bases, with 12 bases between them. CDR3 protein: CASSPGRGNYGYTF. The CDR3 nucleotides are TGTGCCAGCAGTCCTGGGAGGGGGAACTATGGCTACACCTTC.

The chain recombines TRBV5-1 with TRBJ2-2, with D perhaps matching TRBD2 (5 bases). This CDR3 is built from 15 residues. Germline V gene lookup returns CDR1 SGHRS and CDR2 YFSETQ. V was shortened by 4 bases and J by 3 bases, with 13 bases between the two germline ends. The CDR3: CASSRTAGDTGELFF. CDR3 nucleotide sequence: TGCGCCAGCAGCAGGACGGCGGGTGACACCGGGGAGCTGTTTTTT.

Written as DNA, the CDR3 is TGTGCCAGCAGCTTAGGGTCGGGGGTGAACACTGAAGCTTTCTTT. Its protein product is CASSLGSGVNTEAFF. This rearrangement joins TRBV7-2 to TRBJ1-1, with a possible D match to TRBD1 (5 bases). V shed 1 base and J shed 0 bases, with 9 bases lying between them. The CDR3 consists of 15 residues. Per germline, CDR1 SGHTA and CDR2 FQGNSA.

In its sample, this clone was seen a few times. As DNA, the CDR3 is TGTGCCAGTAGTCCCAGACAGGGAAACACCGGGGAGCTGTTTTTT. It codes for CASSPRQGNTGELFF. This rearrangement joins TRBV19 to TRBJ2-2; 7 bases agree with TRBD1. Germline CDR1 LNHDA, CDR2 SQIVND (reference sequence). V was pared by 5 bases and J by 2 bases, with 5 bases of the junction left unmatched. The CDR3 is 15 amino acids. The full variable domain, completed using reference TRBV19 and TRBJ2-2, is DGGITQSPKYLFRKEGQNVTLSCEQNLNHDAMYWYRQDPGQGLRLIYYSQIVNDFQKGDIAEGYSVSREKKESFPLTVTSAQKNPTAFYLCASSPRQGNTGELFFGEGSRLTVL.

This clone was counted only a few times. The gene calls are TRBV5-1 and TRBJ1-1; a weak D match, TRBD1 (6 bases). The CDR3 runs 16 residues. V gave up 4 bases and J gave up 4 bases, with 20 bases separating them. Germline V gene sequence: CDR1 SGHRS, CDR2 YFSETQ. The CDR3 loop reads CASSPGVSTGPTEAFF. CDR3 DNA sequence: TGCGCCAGCAGCCCGGGGGTCTCTACAGGGCCCACTGAAGCTTTCTTT.